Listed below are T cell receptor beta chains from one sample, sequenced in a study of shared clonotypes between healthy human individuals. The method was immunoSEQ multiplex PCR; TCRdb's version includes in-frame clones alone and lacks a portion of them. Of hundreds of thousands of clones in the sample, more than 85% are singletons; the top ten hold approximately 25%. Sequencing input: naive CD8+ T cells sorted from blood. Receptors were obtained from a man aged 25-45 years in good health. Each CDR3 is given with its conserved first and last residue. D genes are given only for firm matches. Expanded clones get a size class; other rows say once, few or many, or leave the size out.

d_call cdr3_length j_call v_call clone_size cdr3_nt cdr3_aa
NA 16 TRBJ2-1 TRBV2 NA TGTGCCAGCAGTGAAGTAGGACTCCAAGCCCACAATGAGCAGTTCTTC CASSEVGLQAHNEQFF
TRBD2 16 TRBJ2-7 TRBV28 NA TGTGCCAGCAGTTTACCTCCAGCGGGAGAAGATTTCGAGCAGTACTTC CASSLPPAGEDFEQYF
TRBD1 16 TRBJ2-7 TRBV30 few TGTGCCTGGAGTGGAATTGCGACAGGGCAGCCCTACGAGCAGTACTTC CAWSGIATGQPYEQYF
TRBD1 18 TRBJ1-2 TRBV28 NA TGTGCCAGCAGTTTATCTAAGTCGGGCCCGACAGGGGCGCATGGCTACACCTTC CASSLSKSGPTGAHGYTF
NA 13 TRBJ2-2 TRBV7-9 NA TGTGCCAGCAGCTCGTCGGGAGACGGGGAGCTGTTTTTT CASSSSGDGELFF
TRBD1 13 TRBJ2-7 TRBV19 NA TGTGCCAGTAGTGCGACAGGGGGTTACGAGCAGTACTTC CASSATGGYEQYF
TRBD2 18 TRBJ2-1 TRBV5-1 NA TGCGCCAGCAGCCCGGTCCCCGGACTAGCGGGAGAGTTGAATGAGCAGTTCTTC CASSPVPGLAGELNEQFF
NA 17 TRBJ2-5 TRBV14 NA TGTGCCAGCAGCCAAGGCGGTGGGCCCCCGGGACAAGAGACCCAGTACTTC CASSQGGGPPGQETQYF
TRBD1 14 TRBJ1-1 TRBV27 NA TGTGCCAGCGGATACCCGGACAGGGGCACTGAAGCTTTCTTT CASGYPDRGTEAFF
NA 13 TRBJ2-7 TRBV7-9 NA TGTGCCAGCAGCTTCGGGGACTCCTACGAGCAGTACTTC CASSFGDSYEQYF
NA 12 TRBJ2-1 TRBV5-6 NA TGTGCCAGCAGCGCCCCCGGCAATGAGCAGTTCTTC CASSAPGNEQFF
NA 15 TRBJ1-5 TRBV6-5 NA TGTGCCAGCAGACGAAAGGGTTCCGGTCATCAGCCCCAGCATTTT CASRRKGSGHQPQHF
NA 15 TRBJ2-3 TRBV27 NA TGTGCCAGCAGCCTAGGGGGATCGAGAACAGATACGCAGTATTTT CASSLGGSRTDTQYF
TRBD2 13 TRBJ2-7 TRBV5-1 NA TGCGCCATACCGGGACTAGCAACTTGCGAGCAGTACTTC CAIPGLATCEQYF
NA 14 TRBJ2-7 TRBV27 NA TGTGCCAGCAGTTTATCTAGCGGTGCCTACGAGCAGTACTTC CASSLSSGAYEQYF
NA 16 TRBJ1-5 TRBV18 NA TGTGCCAGCTCACCGGGGGTGACACATAGCAATCAGCCCCAGCATTTT CASSPGVTHSNQPQHF
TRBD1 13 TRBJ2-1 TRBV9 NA TGTGCCAGCGGACAGGGAGAGTTCAATGAGCAGTTCTTC CASGQGEFNEQFF
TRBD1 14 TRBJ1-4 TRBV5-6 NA TGTGCCAGCAGCTTGTACAGGGGGCTAGAAAAACTGTTTTTT CASSLYRGLEKLFF
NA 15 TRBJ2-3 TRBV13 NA TGTGCCAGCAGCTTAATCGGTTCTAGCACAGATACGCAGTATTTT CASSLIGSSTDTQYF
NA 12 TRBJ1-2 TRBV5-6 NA TGTGCCAGCAGCTTCAGCTTCGCAGGCTACACCTTC CASSFSFAGYTF
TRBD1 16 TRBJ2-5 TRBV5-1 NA TGCGCCAGCAGCCCGACAGGGGGCCGAGGCCAAGAGACCCAGTACTTC CASSPTGGRGQETQYF
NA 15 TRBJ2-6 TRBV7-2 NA TGTGCCAGCAGCCTGACAGACTCTGGGGCCAACGTCCTGACTTTC CASSLTDSGANVLTF
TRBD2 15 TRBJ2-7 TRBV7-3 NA TGTGCCAGCAGCTTAGGAGGCGGGAGGTTCGACGAGCAGTACTTC CASSLGGGRFDEQYF
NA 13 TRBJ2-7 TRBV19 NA TGTGCCAGTAGCCCGGACAGCACCTACGAGCAGTACTTC CASSPDSTYEQYF
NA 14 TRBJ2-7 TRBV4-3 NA TGCGCCAGCAGCCCTTTTGTGTTATCTGACGAGCAGTACTTC CASSPFVLSDEQYF
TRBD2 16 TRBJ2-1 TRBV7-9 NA TGTGCCAGCAGCCAAATAGCGGGAGGAGGTCGGGATGAGCAGTTCTTC CASSQIAGGGRDEQFF
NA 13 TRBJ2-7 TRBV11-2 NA TGTGCCAGCAGCCCTAGAAGTTCCTACGAGCAGTACTTC CASSPRSSYEQYF
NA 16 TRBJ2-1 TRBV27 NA TGTGCCAGCAGTGCGTGGGGTCCGCCCACCTACAATGAGCAGTTCTTC CASSAWGPPTYNEQFF
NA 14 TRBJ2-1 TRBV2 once TGTGCCAGCAGTTCGGCGGGCCCATACAATGAGCAGTTCTTC CASSSAGPYNEQFF
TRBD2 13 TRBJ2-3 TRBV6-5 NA TGTGCCACCAGCGGACTAGGCACAGATACGCAGTATTTT CATSGLGTDTQYF
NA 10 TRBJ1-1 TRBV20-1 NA TGCAGTGCTACCGCTCTTGAAGCTTTCTTT CSATALEAFF
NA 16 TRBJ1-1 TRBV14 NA TGTGCCAGCAGCCAAGATCGGAGACAGAAGAACACTGAAGCTTTCTTT CASSQDRRQKNTEAFF
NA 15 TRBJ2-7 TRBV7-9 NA TGTGCCAGCAGTTTCGGTGCGGGGAGCTCCTACGAGCAGTACTTC CASSFGAGSSYEQYF
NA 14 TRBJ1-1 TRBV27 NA TGTGCCAGCAGTTCGACAGGTTATAACACTGAAGCTTTCTTT CASSSTGYNTEAFF
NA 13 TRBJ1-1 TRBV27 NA TGTGCCAGCAGTCCACAGGGTTATACTGAAGCTTTCTTT CASSPQGYTEAFF
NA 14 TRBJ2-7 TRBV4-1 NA TGCGCCAGCAGCCAAGAGGTGACGGACTACGAGCAGTACTTC CASSQEVTDYEQYF
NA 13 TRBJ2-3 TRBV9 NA TGTGCCAGCAGCGCCGCCCCCCCAGATACGCAGTATTTT CASSAAPPDTQYF
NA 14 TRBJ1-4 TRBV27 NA TGTGCCAGCAGCCCTACATGGAGAAATGAAAAACTGTTTTTT CASSPTWRNEKLFF
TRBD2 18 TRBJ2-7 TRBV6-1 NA TGTGCCAGCAGTGATGAACTAGCGGGAGGTGGGGGGTACTACGAGCAGTACTTC CASSDELAGGGGYYEQYF
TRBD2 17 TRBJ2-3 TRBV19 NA TGTGCCAGTAGTTCTCTAGCGGGTAGGATTAGCACAGATACGCAGTATTTT CASSSLAGRISTDTQYF
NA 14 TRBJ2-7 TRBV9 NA TGTGCCAGCACCCCCGGGGAGAGGTCCTACGAGCAGTACTTC CASTPGERSYEQYF
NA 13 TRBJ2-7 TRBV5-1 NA TGCGCCAGCAGCTTTGGACTCTCCTACGAGCAGTACTTC CASSFGLSYEQYF
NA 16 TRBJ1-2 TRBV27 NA TGTGCCAGCACCAGCCAAACGACCGGGATCATTAGGGGCTACACCTTC CASTSQTTGIIRGYTF
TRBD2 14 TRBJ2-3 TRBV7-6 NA TGTGCCAGCAGCTCCCTAGCGGGCAGAGATACGCAGTATTTT CASSSLAGRDTQYF
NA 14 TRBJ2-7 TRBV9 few TGTGCCAGCAGCGTCAACAGGGCTACCAGCGAGCAGTACTTC CASSVNRATSEQYF
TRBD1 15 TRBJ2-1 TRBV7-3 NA TGTGCCAGCAGCCCTCAGGGGGCGCGGGACAATGAGCAGTTCTTC CASSPQGARDNEQFF
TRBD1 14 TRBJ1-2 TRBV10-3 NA TGTGCCATCAGTGAGCCCGACAGGGGGGACGGCTACACCTTC CAISEPDRGDGYTF
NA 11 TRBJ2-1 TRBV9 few TGTGCCAGCAGCGCGGGCGGTGAGCAGTTCTTC CASSAGGEQFF